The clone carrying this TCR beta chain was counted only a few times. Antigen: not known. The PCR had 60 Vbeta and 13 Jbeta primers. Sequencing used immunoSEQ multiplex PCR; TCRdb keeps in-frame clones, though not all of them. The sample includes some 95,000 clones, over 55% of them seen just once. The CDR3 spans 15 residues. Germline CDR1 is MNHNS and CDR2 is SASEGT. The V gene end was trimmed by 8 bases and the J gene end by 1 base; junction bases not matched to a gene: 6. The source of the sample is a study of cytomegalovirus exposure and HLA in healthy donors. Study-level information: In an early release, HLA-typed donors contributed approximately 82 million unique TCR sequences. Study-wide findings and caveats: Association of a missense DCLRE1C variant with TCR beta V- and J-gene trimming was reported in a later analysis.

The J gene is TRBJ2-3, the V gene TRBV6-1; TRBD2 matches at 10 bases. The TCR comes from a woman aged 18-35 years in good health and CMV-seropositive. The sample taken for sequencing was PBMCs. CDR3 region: CASALGLAGTDTQYF. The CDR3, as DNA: TGTGCCAGCGCCTTAGGACTAGCGGGCACAGATACGCAGTATTTT.